A selection of T cell receptor beta chains follows, all from one sample in a study of identifying expanded T cells in peripheral blood. The repertoire was sequenced with immunoSEQ multiplex PCR; TCRdb's copy has only in-frame clones and lacks some. The profile shows 50,000 to 70,000 clones, approximately 87% of them singletons. The sample was blood. Source of these receptors: a person aged 18 to 75 in good health. CDR3s include the opening cysteine and the closing phenylalanine or tryptophan. Each record gives: J gene, V gene, CDR3 protein.

j_call: TRBJ2-7
v_call: TRBV30
cdr3_aa: CAWSLPWDSSYEQYF

j_call: TRBJ2-1
v_call: TRBV4-1
cdr3_aa: CASSRKNEQFF

j_call: TRBJ1-2
v_call: TRBV28
cdr3_aa: CASGRALGYGYTF

j_call: TRBJ2-3
v_call: TRBV27
cdr3_aa: CATVSGRGDTQYF

j_call: TRBJ2-2
v_call: TRBV28
cdr3_aa: CASSFQWSGELFF

j_call: TRBJ2-5
v_call: TRBV5-1
cdr3_aa: CASSVQETQYF

j_call: TRBJ1-2
v_call: TRBV9
cdr3_aa: CASSVAGRHGYTF

j_call: TRBJ1-6
v_call: TRBV4-1
cdr3_aa: CASSQDGLSSYNSPLHF

j_call: TRBJ2-5
v_call: TRBV6-1
cdr3_aa: CASSEASSGGAWKTQYF

j_call: TRBJ2-6
v_call: TRBV9
cdr3_aa: CASSVEGGGANVLTF

j_call: TRBJ2-7
v_call: TRBV11-2
cdr3_aa: CASSLSRGSSYEQYF

j_call: TRBJ2-7
v_call: TRBV7-2
cdr3_aa: CASSLTGGYEQYF

j_call: TRBJ2-5
v_call: TRBV27
cdr3_aa: CASSLTGPALQETQYF

j_call: TRBJ1-2
v_call: TRBV6-5
cdr3_aa: CAIMPGWGRGYTF

j_call: TRBJ2-7
v_call: TRBV28
cdr3_aa: CASSSYLTGGDEQYF

j_call: TRBJ2-1
v_call: TRBV11-2
cdr3_aa: CASSPNLGGPEQFF

j_call: TRBJ1-6
v_call: TRBV28
cdr3_aa: CASSHRHSSYNSPLHF

j_call: TRBJ2-3
v_call: TRBV7-9
cdr3_aa: CASSLGERGHTDTQYF

j_call: TRBJ2-3
v_call: TRBV29-1
cdr3_aa: CSVGHRTGGTDTQYF

j_call: TRBJ2-3
v_call: TRBV5-4
cdr3_aa: CASSYGLAGGTRDTQYF

j_call: TRBJ2-3
v_call: TRBV30
cdr3_aa: CAWSVWEERGAPLRTDTQYF

j_call: TRBJ2-7
v_call: TRBV7-6
cdr3_aa: CASSQGLSYEQYF

j_call: TRBJ1-1
v_call: TRBV18
cdr3_aa: CASSPSEMRTEAFF

j_call: TRBJ1-2
v_call: TRBV9
cdr3_aa: CASRDPTNYGYTF

j_call: TRBJ2-6
v_call: TRBV6-4
cdr3_aa: CASSIGTSGPSGANVLTF

j_call: TRBJ2-3
v_call: TRBV6-1
cdr3_aa: CASTGHFTDTQYF

j_call: TRBJ1-4
v_call: TRBV6-6
cdr3_aa: CASTENRGSEKLFF

j_call: TRBJ2-1
v_call: TRBV27
cdr3_aa: CASSLDRGKQFF

j_call: TRBJ1-1
v_call: TRBV6-5
cdr3_aa: CASSLSGQGTEAFF

j_call: TRBJ1-4
v_call: TRBV6-5
cdr3_aa: CASSSVTGKGGEKLFF

j_call: TRBJ2-7
v_call: TRBV21-1
cdr3_aa: CASSKALTGTEQYF